Below are 24 T cell receptor beta chains sequenced from a single sample in a study of blood T cells in healthy people across ages. The authors ran a second PCR of about 7 to 12 cycles using a sample-barcoded 5' primer and a J-beta primer mix. TCRdb analysed the 5' RACE reads with MiXCR anew, one entry per CDR3 protein. Of around 780,000 distinct CDR3 sequences detected, around 25% appear once; the ten largest clones hold 3%. These data were also filed under a second study, of T cells of mothers and their children.

Sequenced: blood. These receptors originate from a boy between 5 and 17 years old in good health.

This clonotype is a singleton in its sample. The rearrangement joins TRBV14 to TRBJ2-1, with D perhaps TRBD1 or TRBD2 (6 bases each). Per germline, CDR1 SGHDN and CDR2 FVKESK. The V end was cut by 4 bases, the J end by 5 bases, with 15 bases between. The CDR3 loop spans 15 amino acids. The CDR3, as DNA: TGTGCCAGCAGCCCCTGGAGGGGGGTCAACAATGAGCAGTTCTTC. Protein product: CASSPWRGVNNEQFF.

In this sample, this clonotype turned up a few times. V usage is TRBV10-3 and J usage is TRBJ2-5, with 8 bases fitting TRBD2. Germline trimming cut 0 bases from V and 1 base from J; bases unmatched to any gene: 7. There are 17 residues in the CDR3. Germline V gene sequence: CDR1 ENHRY, CDR2 SYGVKD. The CDR3 DNA reads as TGTGCCATCAGTGAGTCACTGGGTAGCGGGGCCCAAGAGACCCAGTACTTC. Translating it yields CAISESLGSGAQETQYF.

The chain recombines TRBV5-5 with TRBJ2-4, with a possible D match to TRBD2 (6 bases). The germline V gene has CDR1 SGHKS and CDR2 YYEKEE (reference sequence). CDR3 length: 14 residues. Between the trimmed V and J ends, which lost 4 bases and 10 bases, there was a span of 18 bases. CDR3 sequence: CASSPRLGQGIQYF. Here the CDR3 DNA reads TGTGCCAGCAGCCCCAGACTAGGGCAAGGGATTCAGTACTTC. Combining the CDR3 with reference TRBV5-5 and TRBJ2-4 gives the whole variable domain DAGVTQSPTHLIKTRGQQVTLRCSPISGHKSVSWYQQVLGQGPQFIFQYYEKEERGRGNFPDRFSARQFPNYSSELNVNALLLGDSALYLCASSPRLGQGIQYFGAGTRLSVL.

This chain links TRBV5-1 with TRBJ2-2; 7 nucleotides align to TRBD2. Losses at the gene ends were 3 bases for V and 8 bases for J; bases not matched to a gene: 13. The CDR3 is 16 amino acids. Germline CDR1 reads SGHRS; CDR2 reads YFSETQ. This CDR3 is CASSSPSGATPGELFF. The CDR3 DNA is TGCGCCAGCAGCTCCCCAAGCGGGGCCACCCCGGGGGAGCTGTTTTTT.

Only a few counts were recorded for this clonotype. The chain is built from TRBV12-3 or TRBV12-4 and TRBJ2-4, with 14 nucleotides matching TRBD2. The CDR3 runs 16 residues. Trimming cost V 4 bases and J 9 bases; bases outside gene matches: 8. CDR3: CASSSPGLAGVGIQYF. DNA for the CDR3: TGTGCCAGCAGTTCGCCGGGACTAGCGGGGGTAGGCATTCAGTACTTC.

V gene TRBV7-9 combines with J gene TRBJ1-1; 7 positions match TRBD1. In germline, CDR1 is SEHNR, CDR2 FQNEAQ (reference sequence). This CDR3 comprises 16 residues. V trimming: 5 bases; J trimming: 0 bases; junction bases outside the gene matches: 9. The CDR3 DNA reads as TGTGCCAGCAGCCCCAGGGACAGTGGAATGAACACTGAAGCTTTCTTT. Its translation: CASSPRDSGMNTEAFF. Filled out from reference TRBV7-9 and TRBJ1-1, the complete variable domain reads DTGVSQNPRHKITKRGQNVTFRCDPISEHNRLYWYRQTLGQGPEFLTYFQNEAQLEKSRLLSDRFSAERPKGSFSTLEIQRTEQGDSAMYLCASSPRDSGMNTEAFFGQGTRLTVV.

The chain combines TRBV20-1 with TRBJ1-2, with D uncertain. The CDR3 spans 12 residues. Trimming left V 5 bases short and J 4 bases short, with 11 bases between. Germline lookup yields CDR1 DFQATT and CDR2 SNEGSKA (reference sequence). CDR3 residues: CSAGSVPYGYTF. For the CDR3, the DNA is TGCAGTGCTGGTAGCGTACCCTATGGCTACACCTTC.

The chain links TRBV27 to TRBJ1-1, with a possible D match to TRBD1 (6 bases). V shed 3 bases and J shed 3 bases, with 8 bases lying between them. The CDR3 contains 13 residues. The germline V gene encodes CDR1 MNHEY and CDR2 SMNVEV (reference sequence). CDR3 sequence (DNA): TGTGCCAGCAGTTTTTACAGGGACACTGAAGCTTTCTTT. It encodes CASSFYRDTEAFF.

This clonotype was counted between two and nine times. V is TRBV29-1 and J is TRBJ1-4, with 7 positions matching TRBD1. CDR1 is SQVTM and CDR2 is ANQGSEA in the germline V gene. The CDR3 length is 13 residues. V lost 4 bases and J lost 11; bases outside the gene matches: 10. The CDR3 coding sequence is TGCAGCGTTGGGATTGACAGGGCAGGTAAACTGTTTTTT. Encoded protein: CSVGIDRAGKLFF.

This clonotype was observed a handful of times. The J gene is TRBJ2-1, the V gene TRBV2, with 12 bases fitting TRBD2. Germline V gives CDR1 SNHLY, CDR2 FYNNEI. V lost 6 bases, J lost 6 bases, and 3 bases stayed unmatched. This CDR3 region has 14 residues. The CDR3 loop is CASRSSGGVNEQFF. CDR3 bases: TGTGCCAGCAGGTCTAGCGGGGGGGTCAATGAGCAGTTCTTC.

This rearrangement joins TRBV2 to TRBJ2-7; 7 bases are a match to TRBD2. The CDR3 is made up of 14 amino acids. Trimming removed 6 bases from V and 0 bases from J; junction bases left unmatched: 5. Germline CDR1 SNHLY, CDR2 FYNNEI. The CDR3 sequence: CASRSGLPSYEQYF. The CDR3, as DNA: TGTGCCAGCAGATCGGGACTACCCTCCTACGAGCAGTACTTC.

The DNA of the CDR3 is TGCAGCGTTCAGCTGGGACTTCTGAGCACAGATACGCAGTATTTT. It yields the protein CSVQLGLLSTDTQYF. The V gene is TRBV29-1, the J gene TRBJ2-3, with a weak D call TRBD2 (6 bases). Germline CDR1 is SQVTM and CDR2 is ANQGSEA. V lost 5 bases to trimming and J lost 0 bases, with 15 bases between them. CDR3 length: 15 amino acids.

This chain joins TRBV20-1 and TRBJ2-3; the match to TRBD2 covers 13 bases. Germline CDR1 and CDR2: DFQATT and SNEGSKA (reference sequence). The CDR3 consists of 17 residues. V lost 0 bases to trimming and J lost 8 bases; unmatched junction nucleotides: 11. This chain's CDR3 is CSARDPGLAGARGTQYF. For the CDR3, the DNA is TGCAGTGCTAGAGATCCTGGACTAGCGGGAGCCAGGGGTACGCAGTATTTT.

The chain links TRBV30 to TRBJ1-1, with D unclear. Germline values: CDR1 GTSNPN, CDR2 SVGIG (reference sequence). Trimming cost V 1 base and J 1 base, with 4 bases left between them. The CDR3 runs to 12 residues. Written as DNA, the CDR3 is TGTGCCTGGAGTGAAGCGAACACTGAAGCTTTCTTT. It yields the protein CAWSEANTEAFF.

This clonotype was detected a few times. This chain links TRBV3-1 with TRBJ2-5, with TRBD2 as a possible D gene (5 bases). The CDR3 covers 15 residues. The germline V and J ends were trimmed by 1 base and 7 bases, with 16 bases remaining between them. Germline CDR1 LGHDT, CDR2 YNNKEL (reference sequence). Written as DNA, the CDR3 is TGTGCCAGCAGCCAAGCGGGCCTACCTCGGGGGACCCAGTACTTC. Protein sequence: CASSQAGLPRGTQYF.

The chain joins TRBV15 to TRBJ2-2; TRBD2 matches 7 bases. The CDR3 contains 17 residues. V lost 0 bases, J lost 0 bases, and 4 bases stayed unmatched. Germline V gene data show CDR1 as LNHNV and CDR2 as YYDKDF (reference sequence). CDR3: CATSRDRRGTNTGELFF. The CDR3 nucleotides are TGTGCCACCAGCAGAGATAGGCGGGGGACGAACACCGGGGAGCTGTTTTTT.

This clonotype has just a few counts. This chain joins TRBV6-5 and TRBJ2-1, with D perhaps TRBD1 or TRBD2 (6 bases each). This CDR3 spans 14 amino acids. The ends were cut back, 2 bases at V and 10 bases at J, with 15 bases in the middle. Germline V gene lookup returns CDR1 MNHEY and CDR2 SVGAGI. The CDR3: CASSYVVGGGEQFF. Here the CDR3 DNA reads TGTGCCAGCAGTTACGTCGTGGGGGGCGGCGAGCAGTTCTTC.

V usage is TRBV12-3 or TRBV12-4 and J usage is TRBJ2-5, with D maybe TRBD1 (6 bases). The end of the DNA fits TRBJ2-7 better, so the J call may be wrong. This CDR3 comprises 15 residues. CDR3 loop: CASSLADSAGDEQYF. The CDR3, as DNA: TGTGCCAGCAGTTTAGCGGACAGTGCTGGCGACGAGCAGTACTTC.

The chain links TRBV2 to TRBJ2-4; D unresolved. Germline CDR1 is SNHLY and CDR2 is FYNNEI. The CDR3 covers 14 residues. V was clipped by 1 base and J by 2 bases, with 6 bases between them. CDR3 in DNA: TGTGCCAGCAGTGAAGGGTTTCCCAAAAACATTCAGTACTTC. Its protein product is CASSEGFPKNIQYF.

This clonotype appeared a few times. This chain uses TRBV15 with TRBJ2-6; D call uncertain. Germline assignment: CDR1 LNHNV and CDR2 YYDKDF (reference sequence). CDR3 length: 15 amino acids. V lost 3 bases, J lost 0 bases, and 6 bases lay in between. CDR3 nucleotides: TGTGCCACCAGCAGTCCCAACTCTGGGGCCAACGTCCTGACTTTC. It is translated as CATSSPNSGANVLTF.

A remark on this clonotype: This may stem from a read error, because a much larger clone lies one nucleotide away. V gene TRBV5-1 combines with J gene TRBJ2-5; 10 bases map to TRBD1. The CDR3 runs to 15 residues. Germline V gives CDR1 SGHRS, CDR2 YFSETQ. V trimming: 2 bases; J trimming: 4 bases; junction bases outside the gene matches: 5. Written as DNA, the CDR3 is TGCGCCAGCAGCTTCGGACAGGGGGTAGGAGAGACCCAGTACTTC. Residues: CASSFGQGVGETQYF.

A few counts support this clonotype. This sequence joins TRBV3-1 and TRBJ2-7, with 8 bases lining up with TRBD1. The J segment lost 9 bases and the V segment lost 0 bases, leaving 7 bases of the junction unmatched. The germline gives CDR1 LGHDT, CDR2 YNNKEL (reference sequence). The CDR3 contains 14 residues. The CDR3 region has the DNA TGTGCCAGCAGCCAAGATGGCGACAGGGGCTTGCAGTACTTC. This gives the protein CASSQDGDRGLQYF.

The chain couples TRBV12-3 or TRBV12-4 to TRBJ1-2, with 7 positions matching TRBD1. The junction had 5 bases not matched to a gene; V was cut back by 9 bases and J by 4 bases. The CDR3 length is 12 residues. The CDR3 loop reads CASLTGVYGYTF. The CDR3 DNA sequence: TGTGCCAGTCTCACAGGGGTCTATGGCTACACCTTC.

The chain carries TRBV24-1 and TRBJ2-7; TRBD2 matches at 8 bases. The trim removed 5 bases at V and 3 bases at J, leaving 2 bases unmatched. The V gene's germline CDR1 is KGHDR and CDR2 SFDVKD. This CDR3 has 13 amino acids. The CDR3 DNA sequence: TGTGCCACCAGTGTGAGCGGGGGCTACGAGCAGTACTTC. Protein sequence: CATSVSGGYEQYF.